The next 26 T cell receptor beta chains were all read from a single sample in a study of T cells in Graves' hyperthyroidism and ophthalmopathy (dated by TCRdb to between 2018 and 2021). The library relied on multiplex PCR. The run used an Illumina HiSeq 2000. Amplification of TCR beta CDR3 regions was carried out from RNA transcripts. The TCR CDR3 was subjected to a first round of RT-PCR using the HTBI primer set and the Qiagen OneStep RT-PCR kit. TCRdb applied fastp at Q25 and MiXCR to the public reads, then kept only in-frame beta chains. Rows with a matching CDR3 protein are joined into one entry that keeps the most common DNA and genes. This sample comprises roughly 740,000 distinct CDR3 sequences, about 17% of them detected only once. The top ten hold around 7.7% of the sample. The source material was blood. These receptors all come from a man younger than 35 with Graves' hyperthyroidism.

CDR3 sequence reads: CASSPPGHLGYTF. In DNA form, the CDR3 reads TGTGCCAGCAGTCCTCCGGGACATCTCGGCTACACCTTC. The chain combines TRBV28 with TRBJ1-2, with a tentative D call TRBD1 (6 bases). CDR3 size: 13 residues. Trimming pared 5 bases from V and 8 bases from J, leaving 15 bases between. CDR1 is MDHEN and CDR2 is SYDVKM in the germline V gene.

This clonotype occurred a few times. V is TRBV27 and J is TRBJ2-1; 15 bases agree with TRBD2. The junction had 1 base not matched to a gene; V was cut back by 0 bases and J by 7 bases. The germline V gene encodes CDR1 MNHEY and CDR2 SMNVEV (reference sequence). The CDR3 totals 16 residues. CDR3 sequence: CASSLSGLAGGNEQFF. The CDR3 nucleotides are TGTGCCAGCAGTTTATCCGGACTAGCGGGAGGGAATGAGCAGTTCTTC.

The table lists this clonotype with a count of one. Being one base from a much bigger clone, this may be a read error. The chain's CDR3 is CASSPGLAGGPETDTQYF. CDR3 nucleotides: TGTGCCAGCAGCCCGGGACTAGCGGGAGGGCCGGAGACGGATACGCAGTATTTT. V is TRBV12-3 or TRBV12-4 and J is TRBJ2-3; the match to TRBD2 covers 16 bases. CDR3 length: 18 amino acids. V gave up 6 bases and J gave up 6 bases; unmatched junction bases: 12.

CDR3: CATSRSASVGELFF. The CDR3 DNA reads as TGTGCCACCAGCAGATCCGCTAGCGTCGGGGAGCTGTTTTTT. This chain joins TRBV15 and TRBJ2-2, with D perhaps TRBD2 (6 bases). This CDR3 has 14 amino acids. Germline assignment: CDR1 LNHNV and CDR2 YYDKDF (reference sequence). V lost 2 bases and J 7 bases, leaving 11 bases between the germline ends.

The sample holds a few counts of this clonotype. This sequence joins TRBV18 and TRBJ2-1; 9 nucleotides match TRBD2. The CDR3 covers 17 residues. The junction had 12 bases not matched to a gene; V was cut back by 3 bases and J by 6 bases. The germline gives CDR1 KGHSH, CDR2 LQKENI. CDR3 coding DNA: TGTGCCAGCTCACCCTTCCCCATGGCGGGAGGGCCCAATGAGCAGTTCTTC. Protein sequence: CASSPFPMAGGPNEQFF.

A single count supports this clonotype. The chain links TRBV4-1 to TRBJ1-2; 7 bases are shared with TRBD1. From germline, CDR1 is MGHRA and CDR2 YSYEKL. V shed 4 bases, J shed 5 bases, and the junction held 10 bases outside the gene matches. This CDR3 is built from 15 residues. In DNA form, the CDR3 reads TGCGCCAGCAGCCCGACAGGGTCGTTGTGGTATGGCTACACCTTC. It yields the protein CASSPTGSLWYGYTF.

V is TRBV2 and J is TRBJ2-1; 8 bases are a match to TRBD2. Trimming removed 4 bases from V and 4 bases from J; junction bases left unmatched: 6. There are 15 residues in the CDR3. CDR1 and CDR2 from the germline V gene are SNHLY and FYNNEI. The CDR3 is CASSGRAGGYNEQFF. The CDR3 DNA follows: TGTGCCAGCAGTGGAAGGGCGGGAGGATACAATGAGCAGTTCTTC.

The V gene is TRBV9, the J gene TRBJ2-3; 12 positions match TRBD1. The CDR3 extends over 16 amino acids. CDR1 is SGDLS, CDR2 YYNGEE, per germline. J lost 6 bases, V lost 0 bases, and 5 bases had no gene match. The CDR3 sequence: CASSVGAGTGGDTQYF. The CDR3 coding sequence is TGTGCCAGCAGCGTAGGTGCCGGGACAGGGGGCGATACGCAGTATTTT.

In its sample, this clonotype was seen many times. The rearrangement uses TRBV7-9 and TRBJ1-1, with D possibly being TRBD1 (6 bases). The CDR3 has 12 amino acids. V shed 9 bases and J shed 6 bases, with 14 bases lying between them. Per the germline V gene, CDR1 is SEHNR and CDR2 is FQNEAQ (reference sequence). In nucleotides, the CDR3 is TGTGCCAGTTCACAGGGCGAGGCTGAAGCTTTCTTT. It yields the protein CASSQGEAEAFF.

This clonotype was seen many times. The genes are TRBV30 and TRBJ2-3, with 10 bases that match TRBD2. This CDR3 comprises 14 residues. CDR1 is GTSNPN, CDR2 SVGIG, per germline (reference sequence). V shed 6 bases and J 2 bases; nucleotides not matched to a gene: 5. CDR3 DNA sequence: TGTGCCTGTTCTAGCGGGGGAAACACAGATACGCAGTATTTT. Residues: CACSSGGNTDTQYF.

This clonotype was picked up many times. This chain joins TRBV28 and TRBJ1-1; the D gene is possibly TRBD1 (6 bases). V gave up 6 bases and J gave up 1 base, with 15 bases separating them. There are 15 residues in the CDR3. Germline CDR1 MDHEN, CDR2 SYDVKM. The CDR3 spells CASRDSGVGNTEAFF. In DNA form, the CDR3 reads TGTGCCAGCAGAGATTCAGGGGTCGGGAACACTGAAGCTTTCTTT.

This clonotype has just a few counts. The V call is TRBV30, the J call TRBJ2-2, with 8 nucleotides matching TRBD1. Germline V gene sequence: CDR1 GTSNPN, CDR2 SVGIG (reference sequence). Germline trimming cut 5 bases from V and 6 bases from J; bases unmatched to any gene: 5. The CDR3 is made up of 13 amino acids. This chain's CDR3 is CAWGRGRAGELFF. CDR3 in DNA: TGTGCCTGGGGCAGGGGGCGAGCCGGGGAGCTGTTTTTT.

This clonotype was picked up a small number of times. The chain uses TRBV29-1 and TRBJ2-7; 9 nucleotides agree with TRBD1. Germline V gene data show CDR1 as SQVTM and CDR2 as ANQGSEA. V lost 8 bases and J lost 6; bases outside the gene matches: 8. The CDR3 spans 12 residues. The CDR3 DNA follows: TGCAGCATGACCGGGACAGGGCCCGAGCAGTACTTC. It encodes CSMTGTGPEQYF.

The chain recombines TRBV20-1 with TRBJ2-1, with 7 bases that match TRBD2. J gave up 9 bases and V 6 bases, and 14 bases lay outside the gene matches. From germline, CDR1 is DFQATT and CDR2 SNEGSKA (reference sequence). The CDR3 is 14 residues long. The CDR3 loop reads CSAPRGRAVGEQFF. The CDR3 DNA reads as TGCAGTGCCCCTCGCGGGAGAGCAGTGGGTGAGCAGTTCTTC.

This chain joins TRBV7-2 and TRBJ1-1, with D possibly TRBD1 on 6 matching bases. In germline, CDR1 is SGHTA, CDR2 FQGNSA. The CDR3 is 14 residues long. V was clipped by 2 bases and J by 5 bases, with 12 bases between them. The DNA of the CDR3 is TGTGCCAGCAGCTTACGCAGGGGCGGAACTGAAGCTTTCTTT. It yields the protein CASSLRRGGTEAFF.

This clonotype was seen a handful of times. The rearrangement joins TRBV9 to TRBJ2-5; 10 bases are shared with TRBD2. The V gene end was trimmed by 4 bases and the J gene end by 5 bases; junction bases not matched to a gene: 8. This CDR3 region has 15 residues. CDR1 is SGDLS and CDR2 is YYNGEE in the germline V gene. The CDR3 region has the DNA TGTGCCAGCAGCACCCGAGCGGGAGGGCTGGAGACCCAGTACTTC. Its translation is CASSTRAGGLETQYF.

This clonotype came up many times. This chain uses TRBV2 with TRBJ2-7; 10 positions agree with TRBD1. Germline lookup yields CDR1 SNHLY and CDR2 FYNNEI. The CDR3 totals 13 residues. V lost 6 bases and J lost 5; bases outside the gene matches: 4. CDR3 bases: TGTGCCAGCAGGGGACAGGGGTACCACGAGCAGTACTTC. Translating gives CASRGQGYHEQYF.

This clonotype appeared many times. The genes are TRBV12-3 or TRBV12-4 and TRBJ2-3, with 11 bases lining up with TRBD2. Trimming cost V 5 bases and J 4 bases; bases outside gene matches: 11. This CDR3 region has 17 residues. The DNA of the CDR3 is TGTGCCAGCAGTCCCCAACTCACTAGCGGGAGCCCAGATACGCAGTATTTT. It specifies CASSPQLTSGSPDTQYF.

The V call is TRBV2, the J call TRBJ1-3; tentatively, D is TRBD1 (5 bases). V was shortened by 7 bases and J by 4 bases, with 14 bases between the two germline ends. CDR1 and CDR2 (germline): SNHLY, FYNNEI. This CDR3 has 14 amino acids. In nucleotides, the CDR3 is TGTGCCAGCACTCGCCCCAGGGCCGGAAACACCATATATTTT. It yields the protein CASTRPRAGNTIYF.

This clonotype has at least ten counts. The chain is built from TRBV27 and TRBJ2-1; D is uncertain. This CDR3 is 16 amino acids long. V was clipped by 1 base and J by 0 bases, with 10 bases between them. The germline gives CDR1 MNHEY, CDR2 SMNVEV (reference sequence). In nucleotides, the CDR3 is TGTGCCAGCAGTTTATGGGCTCGCGGCTCCTACAATGAGCAGTTCTTC. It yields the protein CASSLWARGSYNEQFF.

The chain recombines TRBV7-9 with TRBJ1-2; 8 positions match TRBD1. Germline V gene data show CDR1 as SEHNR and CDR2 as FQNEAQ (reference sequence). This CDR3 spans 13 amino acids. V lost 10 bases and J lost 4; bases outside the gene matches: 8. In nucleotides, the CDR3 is TGTGCCATCCAGGGGGCCGGAGGCTATGGCTACACCTTC. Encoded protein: CAIQGAGGYGYTF.

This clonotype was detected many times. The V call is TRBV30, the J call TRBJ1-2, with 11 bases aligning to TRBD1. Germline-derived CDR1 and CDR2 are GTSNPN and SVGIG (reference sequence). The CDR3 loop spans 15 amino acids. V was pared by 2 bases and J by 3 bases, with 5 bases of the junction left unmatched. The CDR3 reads CAWSPWTGGDYGYTF. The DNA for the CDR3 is TGTGCCTGGAGTCCTTGGACAGGGGGCGACTATGGCTACACCTTC.

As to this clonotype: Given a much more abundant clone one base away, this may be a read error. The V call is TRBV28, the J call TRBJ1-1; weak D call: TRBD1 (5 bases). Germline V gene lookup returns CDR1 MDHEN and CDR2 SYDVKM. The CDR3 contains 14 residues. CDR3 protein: CTSSLRTPNTEAFF. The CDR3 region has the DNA TGTACCAGCAGTTTACGGACACCGAACACTGAAGCTTTCTTT. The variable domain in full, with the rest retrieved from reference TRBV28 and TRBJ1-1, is DVKVTQSSRYLVKRTGEKVFLECVQDMDHENMFWYRQDPGLGLRLIYFSYDVKMKEKGDIPEGYSVSREKKERFSLILESASTNQTSMYLCTSSLRTPNTEAFFGQGTRLTVV.

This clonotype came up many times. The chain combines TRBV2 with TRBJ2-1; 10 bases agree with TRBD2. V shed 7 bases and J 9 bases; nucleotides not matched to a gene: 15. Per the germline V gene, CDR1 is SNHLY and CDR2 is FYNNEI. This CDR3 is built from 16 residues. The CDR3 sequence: CASIPPWSGRAPEQFF. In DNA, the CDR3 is TGTGCCAGCATCCCTCCCTGGAGCGGGAGGGCCCCTGAGCAGTTCTTC.

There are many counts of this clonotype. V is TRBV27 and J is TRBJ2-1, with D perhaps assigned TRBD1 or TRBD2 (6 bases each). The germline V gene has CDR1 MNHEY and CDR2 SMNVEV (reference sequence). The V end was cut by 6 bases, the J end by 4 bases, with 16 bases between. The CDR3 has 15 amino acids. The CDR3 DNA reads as TGTGCCAGCAGCTCGAGGGGGAGGCGGTACAATGAGCAGTTCTTC. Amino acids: CASSSRGRRYNEQFF.

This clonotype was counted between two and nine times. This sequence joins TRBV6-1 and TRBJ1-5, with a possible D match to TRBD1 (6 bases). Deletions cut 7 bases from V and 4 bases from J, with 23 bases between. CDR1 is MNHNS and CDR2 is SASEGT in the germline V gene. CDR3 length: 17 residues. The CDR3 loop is CASNSEPGQEINQPQHF. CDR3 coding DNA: TGTGCCAGCAACTCGGAACCGGGACAAGAGATTAATCAGCCCCAGCATTTT.